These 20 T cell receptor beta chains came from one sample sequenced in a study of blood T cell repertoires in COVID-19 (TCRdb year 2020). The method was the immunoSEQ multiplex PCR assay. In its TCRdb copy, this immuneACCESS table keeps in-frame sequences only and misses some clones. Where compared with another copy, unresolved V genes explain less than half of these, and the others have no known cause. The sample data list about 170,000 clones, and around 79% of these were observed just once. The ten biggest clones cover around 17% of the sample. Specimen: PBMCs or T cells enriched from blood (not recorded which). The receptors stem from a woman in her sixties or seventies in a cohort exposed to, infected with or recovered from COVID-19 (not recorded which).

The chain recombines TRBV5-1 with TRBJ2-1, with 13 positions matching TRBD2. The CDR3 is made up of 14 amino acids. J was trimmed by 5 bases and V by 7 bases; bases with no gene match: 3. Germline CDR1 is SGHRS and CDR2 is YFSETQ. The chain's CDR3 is CASRTSGRDNEQFF. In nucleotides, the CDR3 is TGCGCCAGCCGAACTAGCGGGAGGGACAATGAGCAGTTCTTC.

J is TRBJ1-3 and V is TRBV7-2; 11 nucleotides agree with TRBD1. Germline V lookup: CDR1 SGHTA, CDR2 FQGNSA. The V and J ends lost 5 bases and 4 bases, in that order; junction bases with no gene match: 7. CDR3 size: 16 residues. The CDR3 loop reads CASSPSGQGGGNTIYF. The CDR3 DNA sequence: TGTGCCAGCAGCCCTTCGGGACAGGGGGGAGGAAACACCATATATTTT.

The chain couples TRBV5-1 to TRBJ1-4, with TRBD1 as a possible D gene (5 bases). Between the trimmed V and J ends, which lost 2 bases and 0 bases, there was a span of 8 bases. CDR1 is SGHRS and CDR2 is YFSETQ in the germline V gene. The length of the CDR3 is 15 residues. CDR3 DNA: TGCGCCAGCAGCTTCACAGGCGCAACTAATGAAAAACTGTTTTTT. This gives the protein CASSFTGATNEKLFF.

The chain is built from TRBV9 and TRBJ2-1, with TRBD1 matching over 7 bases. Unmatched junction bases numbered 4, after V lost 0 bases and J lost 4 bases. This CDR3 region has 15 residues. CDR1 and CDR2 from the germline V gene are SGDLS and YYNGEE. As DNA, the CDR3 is TGTGCCAGCAGCGTAGAAGGGGGCTTTTACAATGAGCAGTTCTTC. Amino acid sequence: CASSVEGGFYNEQFF.

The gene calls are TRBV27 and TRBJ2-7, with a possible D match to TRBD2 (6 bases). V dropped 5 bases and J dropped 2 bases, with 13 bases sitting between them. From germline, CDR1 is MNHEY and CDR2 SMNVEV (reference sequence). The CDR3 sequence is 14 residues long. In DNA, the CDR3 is TGTGCCAGCAGTGGGCCCACTAGCCCCTACGAGCAGTACTTC. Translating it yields CASSGPTSPYEQYF.

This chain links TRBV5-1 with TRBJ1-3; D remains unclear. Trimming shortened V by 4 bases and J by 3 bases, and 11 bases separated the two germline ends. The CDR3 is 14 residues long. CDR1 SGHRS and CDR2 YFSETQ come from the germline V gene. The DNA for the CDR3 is TGCGCCAGCAGCCTTTCCCCGGGTGGAAACACCATATATTTT. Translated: CASSLSPGGNTIYF.

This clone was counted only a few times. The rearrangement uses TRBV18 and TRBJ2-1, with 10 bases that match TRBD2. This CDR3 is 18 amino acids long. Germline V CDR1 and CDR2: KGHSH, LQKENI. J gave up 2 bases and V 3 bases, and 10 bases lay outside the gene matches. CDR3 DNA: TGTGCCAGCTCACCCTCGACTAGCGGGCCGACCACCTACAATGAGCAGTTCTTC. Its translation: CASSPSTSGPTTYNEQFF.

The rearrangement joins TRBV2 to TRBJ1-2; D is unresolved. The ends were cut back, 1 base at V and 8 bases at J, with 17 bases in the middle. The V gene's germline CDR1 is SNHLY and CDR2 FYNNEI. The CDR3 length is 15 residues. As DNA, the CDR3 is TGTGCCAGCAGTGAAGGCGCCCCGGGGAGGGTCGGCTACACCTTC. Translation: CASSEGAPGRVGYTF.

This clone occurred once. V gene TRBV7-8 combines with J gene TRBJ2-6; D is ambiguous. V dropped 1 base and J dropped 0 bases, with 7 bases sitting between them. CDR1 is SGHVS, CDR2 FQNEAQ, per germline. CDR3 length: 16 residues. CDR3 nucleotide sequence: TGTGCCAGCAGCTTAGGTCACAGCTCTGGGGCCAACGTCCTGACTTTC. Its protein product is CASSLGHSSGANVLTF.

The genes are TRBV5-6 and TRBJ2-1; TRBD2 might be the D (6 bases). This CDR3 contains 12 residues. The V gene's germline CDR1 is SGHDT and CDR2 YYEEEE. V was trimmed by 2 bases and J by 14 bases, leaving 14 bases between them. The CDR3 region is CASSFTGAVKFF. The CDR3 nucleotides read TGTGCCAGCAGCTTCACGGGAGCAGTTAAGTTCTTC.

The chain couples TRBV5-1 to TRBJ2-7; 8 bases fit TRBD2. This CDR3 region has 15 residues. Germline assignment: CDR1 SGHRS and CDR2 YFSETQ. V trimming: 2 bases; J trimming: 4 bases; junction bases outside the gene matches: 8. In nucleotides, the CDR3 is TGCGCCAGCAGCTTTATAAGCGGGAGCGGTTACGAGCAGTACTTC. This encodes CASSFISGSGYEQYF.

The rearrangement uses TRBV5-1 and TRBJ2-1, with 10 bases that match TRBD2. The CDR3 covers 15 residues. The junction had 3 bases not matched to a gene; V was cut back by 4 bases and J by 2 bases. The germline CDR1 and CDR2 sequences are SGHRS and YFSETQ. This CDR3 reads CASSLAGDAYNEQFF. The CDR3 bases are TGCGCCAGCAGCCTAGCGGGAGACGCCTACAATGAGCAGTTCTTC.

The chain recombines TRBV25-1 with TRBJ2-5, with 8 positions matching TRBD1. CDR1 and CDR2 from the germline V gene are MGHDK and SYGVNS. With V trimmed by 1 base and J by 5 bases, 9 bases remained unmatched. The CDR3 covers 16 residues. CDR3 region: CASSELKTGAGETQYF. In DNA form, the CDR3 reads TGTGCCAGCAGTGAATTGAAGACAGGGGCGGGGGAGACCCAGTACTTC.

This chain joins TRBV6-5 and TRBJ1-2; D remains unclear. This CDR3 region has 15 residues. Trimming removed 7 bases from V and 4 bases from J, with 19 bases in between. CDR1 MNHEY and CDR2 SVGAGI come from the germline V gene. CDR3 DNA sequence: TGTGCCAGCACTAATCCCGGACTGAAACCCTATGGCTACACCTTC. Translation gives CASTNPGLKPYGYTF.

CDR3 in DNA: TGTGCCAGCAGCTTCGGCGCAGGGATAGCTAGTTCTGAAGCTTTCTTT. Amino acids: CASSFGAGIASSEAFF. The V call is TRBV5-4, the J call TRBJ1-1, with D maybe TRBD1 (5 bases). Germline-derived CDR1 and CDR2 are SGHNT and YYREEE (reference sequence). The CDR3 has 16 amino acids. V dropped 2 bases and J dropped 6 bases, with 20 bases sitting between them.

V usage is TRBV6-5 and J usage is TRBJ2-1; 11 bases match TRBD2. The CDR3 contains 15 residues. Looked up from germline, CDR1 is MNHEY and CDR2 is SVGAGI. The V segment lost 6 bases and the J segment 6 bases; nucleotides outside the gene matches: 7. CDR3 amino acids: CASRKLAGGFNEQFF. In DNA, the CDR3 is TGTGCCAGCAGGAAGCTAGCGGGAGGCTTCAATGAGCAGTTCTTC.

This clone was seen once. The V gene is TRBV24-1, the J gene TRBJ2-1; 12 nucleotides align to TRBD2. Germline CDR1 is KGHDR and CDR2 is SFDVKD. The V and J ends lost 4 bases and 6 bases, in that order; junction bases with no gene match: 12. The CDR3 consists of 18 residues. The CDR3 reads CATSDPNPTSGRSNEQFF. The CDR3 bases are TGTGCCACCAGTGACCCTAACCCAACTAGCGGGAGGTCCAATGAGCAGTTCTTC.

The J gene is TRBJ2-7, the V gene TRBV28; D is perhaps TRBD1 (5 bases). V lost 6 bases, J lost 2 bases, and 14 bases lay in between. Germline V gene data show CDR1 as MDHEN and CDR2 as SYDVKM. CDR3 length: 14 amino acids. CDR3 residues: CASSRTLYPYEQYF. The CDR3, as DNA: TGTGCCAGCAGCAGGACACTCTACCCCTACGAGCAGTACTTC.

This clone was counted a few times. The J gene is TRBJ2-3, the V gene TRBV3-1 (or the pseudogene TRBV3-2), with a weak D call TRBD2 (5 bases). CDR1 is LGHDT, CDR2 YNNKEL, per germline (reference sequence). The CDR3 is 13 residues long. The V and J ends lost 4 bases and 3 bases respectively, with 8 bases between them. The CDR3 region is CASSPRVTDTQYF. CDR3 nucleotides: TGTGCCAGCAGCCCGAGGGTGACAGATACGCAGTATTTT.

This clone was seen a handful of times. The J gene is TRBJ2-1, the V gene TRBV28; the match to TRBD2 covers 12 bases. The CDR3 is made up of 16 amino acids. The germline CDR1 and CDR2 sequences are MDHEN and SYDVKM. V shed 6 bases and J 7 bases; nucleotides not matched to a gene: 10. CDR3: CASRNLAGGPRNEQFF. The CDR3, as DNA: TGTGCCAGCAGAAATCTAGCGGGAGGGCCGAGGAATGAGCAGTTCTTC. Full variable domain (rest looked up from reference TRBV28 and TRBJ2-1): DVKVTQSSRYLVKRTGEKVFLECVQDMDHENMFWYRQDPGLGLRLIYFSYDVKMKEKGDIPEGYSVSREKKERFSLILESASTNQTSMYLCASRNLAGGPRNEQFFGPGTRLTVL.